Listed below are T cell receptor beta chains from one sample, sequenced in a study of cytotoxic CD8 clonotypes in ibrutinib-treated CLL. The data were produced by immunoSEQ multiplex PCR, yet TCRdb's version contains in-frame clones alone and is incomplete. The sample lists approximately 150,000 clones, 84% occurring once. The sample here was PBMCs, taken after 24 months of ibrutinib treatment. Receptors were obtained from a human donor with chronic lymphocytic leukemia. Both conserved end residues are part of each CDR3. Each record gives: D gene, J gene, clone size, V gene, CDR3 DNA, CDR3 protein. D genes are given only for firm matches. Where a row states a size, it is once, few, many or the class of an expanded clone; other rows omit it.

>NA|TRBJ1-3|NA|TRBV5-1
TGCGCCAGCAGCTCGGGACCTAACTCTGGAAACACCATATATTTT
CASSSGPNSGNTIYF
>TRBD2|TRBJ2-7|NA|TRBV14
TGTGCCAGCAGCCAAGGTGGGGGACTATCATACGAGCAGTACTTC
CASSQGGGLSYEQYF
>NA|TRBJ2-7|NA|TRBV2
TGTGCCAGCAGTGAGTTACCCGGGACTCAAATTACCTACGAGCAGTACTTC
CASSELPGTQITYEQYF
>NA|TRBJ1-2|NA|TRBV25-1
TGTGCCAGCAGTGAAGGGGGTTTGGGGGCCTCCTACACCTTC
CASSEGGLGASYTF
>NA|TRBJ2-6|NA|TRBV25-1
TGTGCCAGCAGCGTCGGAGGGGGCTCTGGGGCCAACGTCCTGACTTTC
CASSVGGGSGANVLTF
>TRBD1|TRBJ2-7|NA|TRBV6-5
TGTGCCAGCAGTTCCGGGACAGGGGTCTCCTACGAGCAGTACTTC
CASSSGTGVSYEQYF
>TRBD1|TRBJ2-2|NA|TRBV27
TGTGCCAGCAGTTTAATAGGGGGCAGCACCGGGGAGCTGTTTTTT
CASSLIGGSTGELFF
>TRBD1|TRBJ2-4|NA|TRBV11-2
TGTGCCAGCAGCCCTTCGGGACAGGGTTACCGGGAGCCCAAAAACATTCAGTACTTC
CASSPSGQGYREPKNIQYF
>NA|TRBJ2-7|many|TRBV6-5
TGTGCCAGCAGTTACTCCGGCAGAGGGGACTACGAGCAGTACTTC
CASSYSGRGDYEQYF
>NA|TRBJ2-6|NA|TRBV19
TGTGCCAGTAGTATGTGGGGGGCCCGGGCTGGGGCCAACGTCCTGACTTTC
CASSMWGARAGANVLTF
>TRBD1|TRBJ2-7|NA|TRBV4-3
TGCGCCAGCAGCCGATACTCCGGGACAGGGTCTTACGAGCAGTACTTC
CASSRYSGTGSYEQYF
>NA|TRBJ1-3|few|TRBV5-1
TGCGCCAGCAGCTTTGCGGAGTCAAACACCATATATTTT
CASSFAESNTIYF
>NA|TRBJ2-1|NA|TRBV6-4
TGTGCCAGCAGTGAGGGTAAGGGACCCGTGGGAGGTGAGCAGTTCTTC
CASSEGKGPVGGEQFF
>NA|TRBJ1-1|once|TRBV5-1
TGCGCCAGCAGCTTGCGAACAGGGACGAACACTGAAGCTTTCTTT
CASSLRTGTNTEAFF
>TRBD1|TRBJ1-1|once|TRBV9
TGTGCCAGCAGCTTCCAGACAGGGGATACTGAAGCTTTCTTT
CASSFQTGDTEAFF